One and the same sample provided the 14 T cell receptor beta chains below, sequenced in a study of shared clonotypes between healthy human individuals. Some clones are missing from TCRdb's copy, which holds only in-frame ones; the method was immunoSEQ multiplex PCR. The data show approximately 2,000,000 clones, roughly 93% seen once. The naive CD8 fraction comprised CD45RO-negative cells positively selected for CCR7 and excluded terminally differentiated effector memory CD45RA+ cells. The specimen sequenced was naive CD8+ T cells from PBMCs. These receptors all come from a man aged 18 to 29 in good health. Some clones in this sample may be carry-over from other donors' samples.

CDR3 sequence: CASSLGVGGNQPQHF. In DNA, the CDR3 is TGTGCCAGCAGTTTAGGGGTTGGGGGCAATCAGCCCCAGCATTTT. The V and J genes are TRBV28 and TRBJ1-5; no clear D. The length of the CDR3 is 15 residues. Germline V gene sequence: CDR1 MDHEN, CDR2 SYDVKM. Trimming took 2 bases from V and 2 from J, leaving 10 bases between them.

The chain joins TRBV27 to TRBJ1-4; unclear D gene. V lost 3 bases to trimming and J lost 4 bases, with 12 bases between them. The germline V gene encodes CDR1 MNHEY and CDR2 SMNVEV (reference sequence). This CDR3 region has 15 residues. CDR3 sequence: CASSFRTDSNEKLFF. CDR3 coding DNA: TGTGCCAGCAGTTTCCGGACGGATAGTAATGAAAAACTGTTTTTT.

This chain links TRBV30 with TRBJ2-7; D possibly corresponds to TRBD1 (5 bases). CDR1 is GTSNPN, CDR2 SVGIG, per germline (reference sequence). CDR3 length equals 14 residues. Trimming shortened V by 3 bases and J by 3 bases, and 15 bases separated the two germline ends. CDR3 DNA sequence: TGTGCCTGGAGGTTTGGGGCAGGCTACTACGAGCAGTACTTC. Encoded protein: CAWRFGAGYYEQYF.

In the case of this clone: A read error may account for a junction end that differs from germline. The rearrangement uses TRBV7-9 and TRBJ2-2; possibly TRBD2 for D (5 bases). Germline V gene data show CDR1 as SEHNR and CDR2 as FQNEAQ (reference sequence). The CDR3 extends over 12 amino acids. CDR3 DNA sequence: TGTGCCAGCAGCACTACGACCGGGGAGCTGGTTTTT. Translated: CASSTTTGELVF.

V and J are TRBV5-1 and TRBJ1-1; 7 positions agree with TRBD1. The CDR3 length is 16 residues. V shed 3 bases and J 4 bases; nucleotides not matched to a gene: 12. Per germline, CDR1 SGHRS and CDR2 YFSETQ. CDR3 nucleotides: TGCGCCAGCAGCTGGGGCTTGGGACCAGGGGGCACTGAAGCTTTCTTT. Amino acid sequence: CASSWGLGPGGTEAFF.

V gene TRBV27 combines with J gene TRBJ2-3, with D perhaps matching TRBD1 (5 bases). The V end lost 5 bases, the J end lost 4 bases, and 16 bases lay between the germline ends. CDR1 is MNHEY and CDR2 is SMNVEV in the germline V gene (reference sequence). This CDR3 is 15 amino acids long. DNA of the CDR3: TGTGCCAGCAGTCAAAAGGGGCGCCTTCCAGATACGCAGTATTTT. This encodes CASSQKGRLPDTQYF.

The chain joins TRBV6-1 to TRBJ2-7; weak D call: TRBD1 (6 bases). This CDR3 is built from 16 residues. Trimming took off 3 bases at V and 3 bases at J, with 18 bases between the two ends. Germline CDR1 MNHNS, CDR2 SASEGT. This chain's CDR3 is CASSDRTASISYEQYF. CDR3 coding DNA: TGTGCCAGCAGTGATCGGACAGCCTCGATTAGCTACGAGCAGTACTTC.

The chain employs TRBV7-6 and TRBJ2-3, with D possibly TRBD2 on 5 matching bases. Per germline, CDR1 SGHVS and CDR2 FNYEAQ. The germline V and J ends were trimmed by 0 bases and 0 bases, with 10 bases remaining between them. This CDR3 has 16 amino acids. CDR3 region: CASSLAYGGSTDTQYF. The CDR3 DNA reads as TGTGCCAGCAGCTTAGCTTATGGCGGGAGCACAGATACGCAGTATTTT.

The chain links TRBV2 to TRBJ2-1; unclear D gene. This CDR3 contains 13 residues. The germline gives CDR1 SNHLY, CDR2 FYNNEI. V lost 5 bases, J lost 7 bases, and 12 bases lay in between. CDR3 nucleotide sequence: TGTGCCAGCAGTAATGGCCGTAAAAATGAGCAGTTCTTC. Protein sequence: CASSNGRKNEQFF.

The chain employs TRBV7-2 and TRBJ1-4; 7 nucleotides line up with TRBD1. The V and J ends lost 5 bases and 0 bases, in that order; junction bases with no gene match: 3. This CDR3 contains 15 residues. Germline V lookup: CDR1 SGHTA, CDR2 FQGNSA. CDR3 in amino acids: CASSAGTATNEKLFF. CDR3 sequence (DNA): TGTGCCAGCAGCGCGGGGACAGCAACTAATGAAAAACTGTTTTTT.

Here the CDR3 reads CASSQNYNEQFF. In nucleotides, the CDR3 is TGTGCCAGCAGCCAAAACTACAATGAGCAGTTCTTC. The V and J genes are TRBV11-2 and TRBJ2-1, with D unresolved. CDR3 length equals 12 residues. The germline V and J ends were trimmed by 5 bases and 3 bases, with 5 bases remaining between them. Germline V gives CDR1 SGHAT, CDR2 FQNNGV. Looking up the rest from reference TRBV11-2 and TRBJ2-1 gives the full variable domain: EAGVAQSPRYKIIEKRQSVAFWCNPISGHATLYWYQQILGQGPKLLIQFQNNGVVDDSQLPKDRFSAERLKGVDSTLKIQPAKLEDSAVYLCASSQNYNEQFFGPGTRLTVL.

Worth noting for this clone: Additional DNA sequences in this sample encode the identical CDR3. The V gene is TRBV2, the J gene TRBJ1-5, with 9 bases lining up with TRBD1. V lost 6 bases, J lost 2 bases, and 5 bases stayed unmatched. Germline CDR1 SNHLY, CDR2 FYNNEI. CDR3 length equals 15 residues. The CDR3 sequence: CASRLDRGGNQPQHF. CDR3 in DNA: TGTGCCAGCAGGTTGGACAGGGGTGGCAATCAGCCCCAGCATTTT.

The J gene is TRBJ1-2, the V gene TRBV6-1, with D tentatively TRBD1 (5 bases). The V end was cut by 2 bases, the J end by 2 bases, with 24 bases between. CDR3 length: 19 amino acids. CDR1 is MNHNS and CDR2 is SASEGT in the germline V gene. Here the CDR3 reads CASSEHWRDLSSENYGYTF. CDR3 DNA sequence: TGTGCCAGCAGTGAACATTGGAGGGACCTCTCCTCAGAAAACTATGGCTACACCTTC.

The J gene is TRBJ2-7, the V gene TRBV7-3; tentative D call: TRBD1 (5 bases). The CDR3 is made up of 14 amino acids. CDR1 is SGHTA and CDR2 is FQGTGA in the germline V gene. V was clipped by 0 bases and J by 6 bases, with 12 bases between them. CDR3 amino acids: CASSLTGWGSEQYF. The CDR3 nucleotides are TGTGCCAGCAGCTTAACAGGCTGGGGCAGCGAGCAGTACTTC.